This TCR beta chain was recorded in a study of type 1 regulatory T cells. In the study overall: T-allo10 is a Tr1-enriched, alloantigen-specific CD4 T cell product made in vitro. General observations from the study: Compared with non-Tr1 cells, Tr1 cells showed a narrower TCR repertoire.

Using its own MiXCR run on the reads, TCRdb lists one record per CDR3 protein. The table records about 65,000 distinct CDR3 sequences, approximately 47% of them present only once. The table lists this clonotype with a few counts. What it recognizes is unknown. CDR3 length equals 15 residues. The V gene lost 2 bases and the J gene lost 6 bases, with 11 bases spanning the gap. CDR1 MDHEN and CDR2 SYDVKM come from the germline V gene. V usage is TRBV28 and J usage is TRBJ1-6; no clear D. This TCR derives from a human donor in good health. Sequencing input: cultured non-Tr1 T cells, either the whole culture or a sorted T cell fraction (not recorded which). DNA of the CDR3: TGTGCCAGCAGTTTAGGAGGGAGCCGTAATTCACCCCTCCACTTT. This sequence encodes CASSLGGSRNSPLHF.